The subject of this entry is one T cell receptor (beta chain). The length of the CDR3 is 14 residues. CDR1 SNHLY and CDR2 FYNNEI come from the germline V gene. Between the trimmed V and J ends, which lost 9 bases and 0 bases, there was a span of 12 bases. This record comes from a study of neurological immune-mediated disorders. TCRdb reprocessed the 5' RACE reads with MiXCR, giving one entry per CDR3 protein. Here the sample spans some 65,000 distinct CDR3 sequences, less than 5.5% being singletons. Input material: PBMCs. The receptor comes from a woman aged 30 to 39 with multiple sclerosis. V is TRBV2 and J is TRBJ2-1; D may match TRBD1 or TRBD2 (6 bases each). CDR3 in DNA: TGTGCCAGAAAGGGGGGCCGCTCCTACAATGAGCAGTTCTTC. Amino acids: CARKGGRSYNEQFF.